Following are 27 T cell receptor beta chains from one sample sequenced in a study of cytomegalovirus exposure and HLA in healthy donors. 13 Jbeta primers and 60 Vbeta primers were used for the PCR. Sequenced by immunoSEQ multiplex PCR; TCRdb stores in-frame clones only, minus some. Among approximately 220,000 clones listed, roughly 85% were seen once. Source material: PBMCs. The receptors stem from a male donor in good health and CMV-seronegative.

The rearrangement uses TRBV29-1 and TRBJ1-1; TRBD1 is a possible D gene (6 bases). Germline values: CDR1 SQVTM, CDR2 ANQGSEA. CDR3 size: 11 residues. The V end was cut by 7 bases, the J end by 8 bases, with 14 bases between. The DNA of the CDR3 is TGCAGCGCCGCGGACAGTCCCGAAGCTTTCTTT. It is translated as CSAADSPEAFF.

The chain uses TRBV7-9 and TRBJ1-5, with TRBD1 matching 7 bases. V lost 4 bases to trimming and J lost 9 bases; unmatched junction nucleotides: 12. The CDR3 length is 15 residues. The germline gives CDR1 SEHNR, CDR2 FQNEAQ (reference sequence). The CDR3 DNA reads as TGTGCCAGCAGCTCCCAAGACAGGGAAGGTCGGCCCCAGCATTTT. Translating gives CASSSQDREGRPQHF.

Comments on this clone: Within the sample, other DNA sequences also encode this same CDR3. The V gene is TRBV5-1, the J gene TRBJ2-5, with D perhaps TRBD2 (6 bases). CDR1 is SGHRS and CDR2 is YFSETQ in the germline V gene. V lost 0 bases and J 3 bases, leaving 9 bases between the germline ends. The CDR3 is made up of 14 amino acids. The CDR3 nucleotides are TGCGCCAGCAGCTTGGCCCGGGAGAAAGAGACCCAGTACTTC. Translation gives CASSLAREKETQYF.

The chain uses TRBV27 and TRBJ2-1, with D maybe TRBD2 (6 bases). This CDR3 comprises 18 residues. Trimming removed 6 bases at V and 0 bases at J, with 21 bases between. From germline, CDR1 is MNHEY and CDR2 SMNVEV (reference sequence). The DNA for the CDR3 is TGTGCCAGCAGCCGGCGGGGAGAAGGGGCCAGCTCCTACAATGAGCAGTTCTTC. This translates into CASSRRGEGASSYNEQFF.

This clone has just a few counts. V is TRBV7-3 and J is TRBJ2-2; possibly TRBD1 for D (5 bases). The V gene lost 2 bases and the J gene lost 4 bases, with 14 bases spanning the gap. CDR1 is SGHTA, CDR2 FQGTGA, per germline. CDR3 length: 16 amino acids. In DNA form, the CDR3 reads TGTGCCAGCAGCTTAGGGGCGCACAGCGCCACCGGGGAGCTGTTTTTT. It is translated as CASSLGAHSATGELFF. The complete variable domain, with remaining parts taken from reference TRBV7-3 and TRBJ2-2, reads GAGVSQTPSNKVTEKGKYVELRCDPISGHTALYWYRQSLGQGPEFLIYFQGTGAADDSGLPNDRFFAVRPEGSVSTLKIQRTERGDSAVYLCASSLGAHSATGELFFGEGSRLTVL.

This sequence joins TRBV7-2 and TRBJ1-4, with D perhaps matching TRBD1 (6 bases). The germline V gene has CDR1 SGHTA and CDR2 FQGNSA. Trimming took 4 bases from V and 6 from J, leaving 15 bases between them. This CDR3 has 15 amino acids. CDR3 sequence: CASSSYEQGYEKLFF. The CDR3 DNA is TGTGCCAGCAGCTCGTATGAACAGGGCTATGAAAAACTGTTTTTT.

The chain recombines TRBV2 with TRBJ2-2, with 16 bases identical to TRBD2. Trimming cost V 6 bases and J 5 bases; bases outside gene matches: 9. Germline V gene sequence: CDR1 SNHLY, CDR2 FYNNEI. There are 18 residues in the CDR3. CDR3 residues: CASSTGTSGGGNTGELFF. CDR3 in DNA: TGTGCCAGCAGCACAGGGACTAGCGGGGGGGGAAATACCGGGGAGCTGTTTTTT.

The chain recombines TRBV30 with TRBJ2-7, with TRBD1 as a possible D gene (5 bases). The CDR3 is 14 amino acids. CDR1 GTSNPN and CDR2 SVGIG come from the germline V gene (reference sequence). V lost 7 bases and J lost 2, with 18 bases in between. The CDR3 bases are TGTGCCTCTTTAGGGGCTGCCTCCACCTACGAGCAGTACTTC. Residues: CASLGAASTYEQYF.

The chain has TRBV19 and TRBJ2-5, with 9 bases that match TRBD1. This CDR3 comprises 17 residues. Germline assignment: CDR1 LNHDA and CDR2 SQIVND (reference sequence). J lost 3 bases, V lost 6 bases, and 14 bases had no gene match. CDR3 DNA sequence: TGTGCCAGTAGCCCGACAGGGGGAGACACTAGAGAAGAGACCCAGTACTTC. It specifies CASSPTGGDTREETQYF.

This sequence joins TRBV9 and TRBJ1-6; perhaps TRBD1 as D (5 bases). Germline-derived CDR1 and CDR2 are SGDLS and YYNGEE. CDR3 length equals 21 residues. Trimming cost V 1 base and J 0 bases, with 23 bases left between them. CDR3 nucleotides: TGTGCCAGCAGCGTAAGCCCGGGGGGATTGGGAGAGGGCTCCTATAATTCACCCCTCCACTTT. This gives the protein CASSVSPGGLGEGSYNSPLHF.

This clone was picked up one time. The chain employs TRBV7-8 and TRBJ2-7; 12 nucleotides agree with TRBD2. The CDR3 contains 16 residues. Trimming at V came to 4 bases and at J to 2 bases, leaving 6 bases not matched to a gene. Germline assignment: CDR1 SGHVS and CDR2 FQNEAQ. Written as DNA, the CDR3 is TGTGCCAGCAGCTCAGTACTAGCGGGAGGTCCCTACGAGCAGTACTTC. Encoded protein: CASSSVLAGGPYEQYF.

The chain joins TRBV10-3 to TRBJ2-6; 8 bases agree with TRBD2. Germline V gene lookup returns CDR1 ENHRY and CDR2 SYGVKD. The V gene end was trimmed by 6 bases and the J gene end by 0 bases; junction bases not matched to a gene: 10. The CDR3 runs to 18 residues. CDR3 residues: CAIRGESGSRSGANVLTF. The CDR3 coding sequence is TGTGCCATCAGGGGGGAGAGCGGGAGTCGCTCTGGGGCCAACGTCCTGACTTTC.

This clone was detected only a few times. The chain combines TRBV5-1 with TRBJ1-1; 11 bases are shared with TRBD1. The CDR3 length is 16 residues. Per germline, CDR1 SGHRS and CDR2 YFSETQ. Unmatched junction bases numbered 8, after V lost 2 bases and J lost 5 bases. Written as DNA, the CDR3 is TGCGCCAGCAGCTTAACCAAGGGGACAGGGGGAACTGAAGCTTTCTTT. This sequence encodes CASSLTKGTGGTEAFF.

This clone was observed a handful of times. This CDR3 is CASSEPGTQNFYGYTF. CDR3 DNA sequence: TGTGCCAGCAGCGAACCCGGGACACAGAACTTCTATGGCTACACCTTC. The chain carries TRBV9 and TRBJ1-2; TRBD1 might be the D (6 bases). V lost 3 bases to trimming and J lost 4 bases, with 19 bases between them. The germline gives CDR1 SGDLS, CDR2 YYNGEE. The CDR3 extends over 16 amino acids.

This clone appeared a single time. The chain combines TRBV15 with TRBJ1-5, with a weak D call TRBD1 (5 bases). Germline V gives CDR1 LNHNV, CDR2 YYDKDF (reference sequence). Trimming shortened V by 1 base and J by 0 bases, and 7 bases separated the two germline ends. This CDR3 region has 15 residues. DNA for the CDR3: TGTGCCACCAGCAGAGGGACAAATAGCAATCAGCCCCAGCATTTT. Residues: CATSRGTNSNQPQHF. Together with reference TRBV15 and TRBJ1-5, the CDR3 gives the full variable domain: DAMVIQNPRYQVTQFGKPVTLSCSQTLNHNVMYWYQQKSSQAPKLLFHYYDKDFNNEADTPDNFQSRRPNTSFCFLDIRSPGLGDTAMYLCATSRGTNSNQPQHFGDGTRLSIL.

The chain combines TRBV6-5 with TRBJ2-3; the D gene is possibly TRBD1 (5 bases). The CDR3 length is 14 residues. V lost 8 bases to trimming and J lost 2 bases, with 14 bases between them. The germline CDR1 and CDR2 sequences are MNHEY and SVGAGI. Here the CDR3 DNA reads TGTGCCAGCGGACAATCACCTTTCACAGATACGCAGTATTTT. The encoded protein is CASGQSPFTDTQYF.

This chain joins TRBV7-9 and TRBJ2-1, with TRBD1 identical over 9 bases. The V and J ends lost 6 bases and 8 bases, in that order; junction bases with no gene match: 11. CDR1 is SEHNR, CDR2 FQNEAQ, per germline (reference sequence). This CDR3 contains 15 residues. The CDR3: CASRSGTGIRDEQFF. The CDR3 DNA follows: TGTGCCAGCAGGTCCGGGACAGGGATTCGCGATGAGCAGTTCTTC.

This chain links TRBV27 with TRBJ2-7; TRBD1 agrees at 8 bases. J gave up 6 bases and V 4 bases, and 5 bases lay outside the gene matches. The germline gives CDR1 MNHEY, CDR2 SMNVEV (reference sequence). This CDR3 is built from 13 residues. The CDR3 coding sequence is TGTGCCAGCAGTTCCCCGGACAGGGTCGAGCAGTACTTC. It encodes CASSSPDRVEQYF.

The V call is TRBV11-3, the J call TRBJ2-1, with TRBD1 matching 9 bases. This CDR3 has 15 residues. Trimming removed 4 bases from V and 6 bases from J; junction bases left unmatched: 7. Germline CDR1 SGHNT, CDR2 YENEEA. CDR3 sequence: CASSSGTGMGNEQFF. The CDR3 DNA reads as TGTGCCAGCAGCTCCGGGACAGGGATGGGCAATGAGCAGTTCTTC.

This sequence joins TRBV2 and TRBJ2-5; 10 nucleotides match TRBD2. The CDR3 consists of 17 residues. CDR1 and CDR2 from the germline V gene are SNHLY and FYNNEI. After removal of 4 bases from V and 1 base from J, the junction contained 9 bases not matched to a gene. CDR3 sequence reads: CASSGGTSAKLQETQYF. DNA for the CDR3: TGTGCCAGCAGTGGTGGGACTAGCGCTAAGCTCCAAGAGACCCAGTACTTC.

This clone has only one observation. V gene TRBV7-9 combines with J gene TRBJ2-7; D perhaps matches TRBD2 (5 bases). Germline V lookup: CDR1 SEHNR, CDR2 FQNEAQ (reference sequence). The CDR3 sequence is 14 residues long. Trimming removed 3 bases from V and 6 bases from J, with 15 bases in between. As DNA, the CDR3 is TGTGCCAGCAGCTTGGGCCCCGGTGGAGGCGAGCAGTACTTC. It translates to CASSLGPGGGEQYF.

CDR3 in DNA: TGTGCCAGCAGCTGGGCATCGTGGACAGGGGCATCCTACGAGCAGTACTTC. This sequence encodes CASSWASWTGASYEQYF. V usage is TRBV11-2 and J usage is TRBJ2-7, with 9 bases fitting TRBD1. Germline CDR1 is SGHAT and CDR2 is FQNNGV. With V trimmed by 4 bases and J by 1 base, 11 bases remained unmatched. This CDR3 has 17 amino acids.

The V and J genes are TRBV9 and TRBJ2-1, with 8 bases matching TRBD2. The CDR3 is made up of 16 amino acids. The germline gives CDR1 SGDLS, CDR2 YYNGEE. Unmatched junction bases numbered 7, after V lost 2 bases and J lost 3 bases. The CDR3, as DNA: TGTGCCAGCAGCGTGAGCTTCCTAGCGGGCTACAATGAGCAGTTCTTC. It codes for CASSVSFLAGYNEQFF.

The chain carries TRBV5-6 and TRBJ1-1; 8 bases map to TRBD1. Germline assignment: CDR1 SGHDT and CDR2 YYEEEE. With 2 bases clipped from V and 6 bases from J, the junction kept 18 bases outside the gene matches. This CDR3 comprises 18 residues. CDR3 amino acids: CASSFLSPGGRKRSEAFF. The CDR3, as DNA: TGTGCCAGCAGCTTTTTAAGCCCAGGGGGCCGTAAAAGATCTGAAGCTTTCTTT.

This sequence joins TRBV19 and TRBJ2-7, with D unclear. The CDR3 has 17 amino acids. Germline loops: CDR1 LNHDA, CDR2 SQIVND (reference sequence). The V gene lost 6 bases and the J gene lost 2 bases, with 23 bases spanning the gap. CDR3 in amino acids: CASRWRDGELGTYEQYF. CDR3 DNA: TGTGCCAGTAGGTGGAGAGATGGTGAGCTCGGTACCTACGAGCAGTACTTC.

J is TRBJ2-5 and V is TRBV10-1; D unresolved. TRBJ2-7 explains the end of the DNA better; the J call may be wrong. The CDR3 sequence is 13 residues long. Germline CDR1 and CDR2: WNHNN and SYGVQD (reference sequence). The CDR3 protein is CASKRPIHYEQYF. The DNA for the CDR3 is TGCGCCAGCAAACGTCCCATTCACTACGAGCAGTACTTC.

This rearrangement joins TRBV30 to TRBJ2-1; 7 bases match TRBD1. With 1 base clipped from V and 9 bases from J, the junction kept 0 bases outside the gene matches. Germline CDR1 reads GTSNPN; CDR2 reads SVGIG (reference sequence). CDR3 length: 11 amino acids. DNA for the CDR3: TGTGCCTGGAGTGCAGGGGGTGAGCAGTTCTTC. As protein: CAWSAGGEQFF.